Each of the 16 T cell receptor beta chains below was sequenced from the same sample in a study of vaccination and CD4 T cells after COVID-19. Treatment reported: roughly 10-day PBMC culture with coronavirus spike peptide pools or control peptides (ViraFEST assay). The assay that was used to sequence DNA from cultured CD4+ T cells was the Oncomine TCR Beta short-read assay. MiXCR was run by TCRdb on the PCR reads, yielding one entry per CDR3 protein. The data contain about 25,000 distinct CDR3 sequences, about 52% of them singletons. Antigens of these TCRs are unknown. Sequencing was carried out using CD4+ T cells from blood, cultured in vitro. Receptors originate from a human donor who had recovered from COVID-19.

The CDR3 region is CASSLWQVYSGELFF. The CDR3 DNA follows: TGTGCCAGCAGTTTGTGGCAGGTATACAGCGGGGAGCTGTTTTTT. The chain couples TRBV28 to TRBJ2-2; D not resolved. Germline V gene sequence: CDR1 MDHEN, CDR2 SYDVKM. The CDR3 contains 15 residues. V was shortened by 3 bases and J by 7 bases, with 15 bases between the two germline ends.

The rearrangement joins TRBV6-2 or TRBV6-3 to TRBJ2-7, with 8 bases matching TRBD2. V dropped 6 bases and J dropped 3; count of bases not matched to a gene: 10. There are 15 residues in the CDR3. Germline lookup yields CDR1 MNHEY and CDR2 SVGEGT. Written as DNA, the CDR3 is TGTGCCAGCAGGTCGCCGGGACTAGGAGACTACGAGCAGTACTTC. It codes for CASRSPGLGDYEQYF.

In its sample, this clonotype was seen a few times. This chain uses TRBV21-1 with TRBJ2-7; the DNA was not compared with TRBD2, the D call given in the table. TRBV21-1 is given as a pseudogene. The CDR3 extends over 18 amino acids. The CDR3, as DNA: TGTGCCAGCAGCAAAGGCGCCCTCCTGACTATTTCAGCCTACGAGCAGTACTTC. This codes for CASSKGALLTISAYEQYF.

The V gene is TRBV29-1, the J gene TRBJ2-7; TRBD2 aligns across 9 bases. The V segment lost 5 bases and the J segment 4 bases; nucleotides outside the gene matches: 9. From germline, CDR1 is SQVTM and CDR2 ANQGSEA. This CDR3 is built from 14 residues. Here the CDR3 reads CSVRASGALYEQYF. The CDR3 region has the DNA TGCAGCGTTAGAGCTAGCGGGGCCCTATACGAGCAGTACTTC.

V gene TRBV7-3 combines with J gene TRBJ2-1; the D gene is possibly TRBD2 (5 bases). Germline V gene data show CDR1 as SGHTA and CDR2 as FQGTGA. CDR3 size: 15 residues. Trimming removed 5 bases at V and 0 bases at J, with 11 bases between. The CDR3 DNA reads as TGTGCCAGCAGCCCGCGGGTGACCTCCTACAATGAGCAGTTCTTC. Translated: CASSPRVTSYNEQFF.

This clonotype came up a few times. V gene TRBV7-9 combines with J gene TRBJ1-2; D might be TRBD1 (5 bases). Deletions cut 7 bases from V and 4 bases from J, with 16 bases between. This CDR3 spans 14 amino acids. Germline CDR1 is SEHNR and CDR2 is FQNEAQ (reference sequence). CDR3 bases: TGTGCCAGCATCCGAGGGCAGGGCACCTATGGCTACACCTTC. Protein product: CASIRGQGTYGYTF. Looking up the rest from reference TRBV7-9 and TRBJ1-2 gives the full variable domain: DTGVSQNPRHKITKRGQNVTFRCDPISEHNRLYWYRQTLGQGPEFLTYFQNEAQLEKSRLLSDRFSAERPKGSFSTLEIQRTEQGDSAMYLCASIRGQGTYGYTFGSGTRLTVV.

V and J are TRBV6-1 and TRBJ1-5; D gene ambiguous. Germline values: CDR1 MNHNS, CDR2 SASEGT. The V end lost 8 bases, the J end lost 2 bases, and 13 bases lay between the germline ends. The CDR3 loop spans 14 amino acids. This chain's CDR3 is CASLNGKGNQPQHF. CDR3 DNA: TGTGCCAGCTTAAACGGAAAGGGCAATCAGCCCCAGCATTTT.

This clonotype has a handful of counts. The V gene is TRBV6-1, the J gene TRBJ2-4, with TRBD1 matching over 9 bases. The V gene's germline CDR1 is MNHNS and CDR2 SASEGT. The CDR3 is 14 amino acids. With V trimmed by 4 bases and J by 7 bases, 5 bases remained unmatched. The CDR3, as DNA: TGTGCCAGCAGTGCGGGACAGGGAACGAACATTCAGTACTTC. Translation gives CASSAGQGTNIQYF.

This clonotype was counted only a few times. The J gene is TRBJ1-6, the V gene TRBV11-2; weak D call: TRBD1 (5 bases). Trimming removed 1 base from V and 0 bases from J, with 13 bases in between. Per the germline V gene, CDR1 is SGHAT and CDR2 is FQNNGV. This CDR3 comprises 18 residues. CDR3 residues: CASSLVGARVSYNSPLHF. In nucleotides, the CDR3 is TGTGCCAGCAGCTTAGTTGGGGCTCGGGTCTCCTATAATTCACCCCTCCACTTT.

The genes are TRBV2 and TRBJ2-7; 7 bases map to TRBD2. V gave up 9 bases and J gave up 3 bases; unmatched junction bases: 14. CDR3 length: 15 residues. Germline CDR1 reads SNHLY; CDR2 reads FYNNEI. CDR3 nucleotide sequence: TGTGCCAGTACCCTCCCTCGGGACTACATCTACGAGCAGTACTTC. Protein sequence: CASTLPRDYIYEQYF.

The chain employs TRBV20-1 and TRBJ2-3, with 9 bases matching TRBD2. The CDR3 is 14 residues long. V dropped 4 bases and J dropped 8; count of bases not matched to a gene: 10. Germline-derived CDR1 and CDR2 are DFQATT and SNEGSKA (reference sequence). The CDR3 spells CSAKGASGIGTQYF. The CDR3 coding sequence is TGCAGTGCTAAAGGAGCTAGCGGGATCGGTACGCAGTATTTT.

This chain connects TRBV2 to TRBJ1-1, with D uncertain. Germline assignment: CDR1 SNHLY and CDR2 FYNNEI. Between the trimmed V and J ends, which lost 6 bases and 4 bases, there was a span of 9 bases. The CDR3 runs to 12 residues. CDR3: CASSAGLTEAFF. The CDR3 DNA sequence: TGTGCCAGCAGCGCCGGACTCACTGAAGCTTTCTTT.

The chain carries TRBV7-2 and TRBJ2-2; the match to TRBD1 covers 10 bases. Germline CDR1 SGHTA, CDR2 FQGNSA. The CDR3 is made up of 15 amino acids. The V gene end was trimmed by 4 bases and the J gene end by 5 bases; junction bases not matched to a gene: 4. The CDR3 is CASSYWTGGTGELFF. The CDR3 DNA sequence: TGTGCCAGCAGCTACTGGACAGGGGGTACCGGGGAGCTGTTTTTT. Filled out from reference TRBV7-2 and TRBJ2-2, the complete variable domain reads GAGVSQSPSNKVTEKGKDVELRCDPISGHTALYWYRQSLGQGLEFLIYFQGNSAPDKSGLPSDRFSAERTGGSVSTLTIQRTQQEDSAVYLCASSYWTGGTGELFFGEGSRLTVL.

V is TRBV20-1 and J is TRBJ1-2, with D possibly matching TRBD1 (6 bases). Germline CDR1 DFQATT, CDR2 SNEGSKA (reference sequence). The CDR3 loop spans 13 amino acids. With 1 base removed from V and 4 bases from J, the gap between germline ends came to 10 bases. The CDR3 protein is CSARVQGSYGYTF. In nucleotides, the CDR3 is TGCAGTGCTAGAGTCCAGGGGAGCTATGGCTACACCTTC.

This clonotype was observed a handful of times. The chain links TRBV19 to TRBJ1-5; a weak D match, TRBD1 (5 bases). Germline V gene sequence: CDR1 LNHDA, CDR2 SQIVND (reference sequence). The V end lost 5 bases, the J end lost 4 bases, and 9 bases lay between the germline ends. The CDR3 contains 13 residues. The CDR3: CASSSEGNQPQHF. The CDR3 nucleotides read TGTGCCAGTAGTTCCGAGGGGAATCAGCCCCAGCATTTT.

The V gene is TRBV7-2, the J gene TRBJ1-1; weak D call: TRBD1 (5 bases). Trimming cost V 3 bases and J 3 bases, with 14 bases left between them. Germline loops: CDR1 SGHTA, CDR2 FQGNSA. The CDR3 loop spans 15 amino acids. CDR3 sequence reads: CASSFSGFRDTEAFF. CDR3 sequence (DNA): TGTGCCAGCAGCTTCTCAGGGTTCCGGGACACTGAAGCTTTCTTT.